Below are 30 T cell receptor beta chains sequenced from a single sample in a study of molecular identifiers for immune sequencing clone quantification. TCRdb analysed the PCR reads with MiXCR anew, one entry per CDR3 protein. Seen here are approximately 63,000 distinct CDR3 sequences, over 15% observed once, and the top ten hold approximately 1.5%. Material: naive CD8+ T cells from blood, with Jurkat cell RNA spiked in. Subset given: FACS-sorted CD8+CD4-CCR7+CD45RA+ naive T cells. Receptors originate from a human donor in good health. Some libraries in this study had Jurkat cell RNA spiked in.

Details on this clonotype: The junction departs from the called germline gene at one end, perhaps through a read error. CDR3 in DNA: TGTGCCGGTAGTAGACCTCCGGGACTAGCGGGCTACAATGAGCAGTTCTTC. Protein product: CAGSRPPGLAGYNEQFF. The chain uses TRBV19 and TRBJ2-1; 12 bases match TRBD2. In germline, CDR1 is LNHDA, CDR2 SQIVND (reference sequence). This CDR3 spans 17 amino acids.

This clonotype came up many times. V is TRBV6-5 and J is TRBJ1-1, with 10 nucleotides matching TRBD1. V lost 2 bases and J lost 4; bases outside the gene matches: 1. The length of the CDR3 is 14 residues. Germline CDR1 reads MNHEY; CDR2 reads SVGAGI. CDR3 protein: CASSYGTGVTEAFF. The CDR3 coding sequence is TGTGCCAGCAGTTACGGGACAGGGGTCACTGAAGCTTTCTTT.

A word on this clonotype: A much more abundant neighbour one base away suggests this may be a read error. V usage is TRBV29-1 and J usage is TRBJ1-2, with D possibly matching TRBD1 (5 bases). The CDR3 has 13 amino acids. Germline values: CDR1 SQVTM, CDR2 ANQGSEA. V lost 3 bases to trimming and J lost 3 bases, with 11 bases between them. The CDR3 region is CSVEGRGDYGYTF. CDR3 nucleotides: TGCAGCGTTGAGGGACGTGGGGACTATGGCTACACCTTC.

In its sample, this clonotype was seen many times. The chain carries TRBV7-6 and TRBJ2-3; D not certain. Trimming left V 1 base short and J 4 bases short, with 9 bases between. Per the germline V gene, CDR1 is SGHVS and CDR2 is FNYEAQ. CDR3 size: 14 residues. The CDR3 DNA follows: TGTGCCAGCAGCTTAGGTTCAGGAGCAGATACGCAGTATTTT. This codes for CASSLGSGADTQYF.

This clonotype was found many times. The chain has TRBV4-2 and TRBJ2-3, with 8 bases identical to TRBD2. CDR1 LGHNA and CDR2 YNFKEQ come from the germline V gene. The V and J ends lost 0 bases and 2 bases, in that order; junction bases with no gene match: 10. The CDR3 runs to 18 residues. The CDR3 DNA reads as TGTGCCAGCAGCCAAGATCCAACTAGCGGCTTTTACACAGATACGCAGTATTTT. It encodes CASSQDPTSGFYTDTQYF.

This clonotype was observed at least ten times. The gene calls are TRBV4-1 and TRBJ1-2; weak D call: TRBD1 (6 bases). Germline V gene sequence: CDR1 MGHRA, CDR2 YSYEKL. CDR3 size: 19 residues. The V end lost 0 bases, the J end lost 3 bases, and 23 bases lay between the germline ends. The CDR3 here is CASSQDQLIGGTKDYGYTF. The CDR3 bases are TGCGCCAGCAGCCAAGATCAATTGATAGGCGGGACAAAAGACTATGGCTACACCTTC.

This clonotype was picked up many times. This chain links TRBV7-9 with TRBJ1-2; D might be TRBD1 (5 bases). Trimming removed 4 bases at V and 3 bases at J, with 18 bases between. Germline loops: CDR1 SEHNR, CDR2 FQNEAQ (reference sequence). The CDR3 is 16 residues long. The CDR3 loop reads CASSSFPQPGDYGYTF. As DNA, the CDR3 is TGTGCCAGCAGCTCCTTCCCCCAACCGGGGGACTATGGCTACACCTTC.

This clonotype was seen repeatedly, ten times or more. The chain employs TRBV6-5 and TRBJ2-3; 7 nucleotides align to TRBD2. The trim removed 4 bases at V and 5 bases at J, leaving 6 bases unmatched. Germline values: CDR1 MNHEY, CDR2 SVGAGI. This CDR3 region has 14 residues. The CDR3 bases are TGTGCCAGCAGTTTGGAGCGGGATGAAGATACGCAGTATTTT. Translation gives CASSLERDEDTQYF.

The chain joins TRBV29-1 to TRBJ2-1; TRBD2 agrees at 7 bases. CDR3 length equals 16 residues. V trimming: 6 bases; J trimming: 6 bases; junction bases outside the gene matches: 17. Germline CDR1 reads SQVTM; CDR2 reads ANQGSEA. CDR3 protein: CSVGYAAGTAVNEQFF. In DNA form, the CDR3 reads TGCAGCGTGGGGTACGCAGCGGGAACGGCGGTCAATGAGCAGTTCTTC.

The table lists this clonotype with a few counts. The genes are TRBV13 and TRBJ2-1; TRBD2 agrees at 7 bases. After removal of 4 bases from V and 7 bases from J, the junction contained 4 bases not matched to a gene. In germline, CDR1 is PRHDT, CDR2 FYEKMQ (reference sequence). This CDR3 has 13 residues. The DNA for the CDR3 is TGTGCCAGCAGCTCCACTAGCGTTAATGAGCAGTTCTTC. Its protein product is CASSSTSVNEQFF.

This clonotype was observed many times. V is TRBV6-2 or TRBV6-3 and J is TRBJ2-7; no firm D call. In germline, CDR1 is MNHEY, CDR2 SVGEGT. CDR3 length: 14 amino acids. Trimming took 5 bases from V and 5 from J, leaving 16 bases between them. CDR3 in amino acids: CASSPKLGSHEQYF. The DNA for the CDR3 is TGTGCCAGCAGTCCCAAGCTCGGATCCCACGAGCAGTACTTC.

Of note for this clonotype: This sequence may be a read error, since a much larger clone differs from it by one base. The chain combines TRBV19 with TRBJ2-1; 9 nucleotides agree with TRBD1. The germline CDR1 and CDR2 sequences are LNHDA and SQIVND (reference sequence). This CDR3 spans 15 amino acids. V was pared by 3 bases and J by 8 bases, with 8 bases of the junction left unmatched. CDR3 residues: CASSIVGTGSDEQFF. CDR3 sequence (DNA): TGTGCCAGTAGTATTGTAGGGACAGGGAGCGATGAGCAGTTCTTC.

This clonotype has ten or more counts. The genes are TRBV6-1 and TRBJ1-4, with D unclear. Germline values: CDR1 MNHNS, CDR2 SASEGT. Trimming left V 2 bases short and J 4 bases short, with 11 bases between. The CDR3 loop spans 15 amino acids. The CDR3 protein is CASSESTGVNEKLFF. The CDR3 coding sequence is TGTGCCAGCAGTGAATCGACCGGAGTTAATGAAAAACTGTTTTTT.

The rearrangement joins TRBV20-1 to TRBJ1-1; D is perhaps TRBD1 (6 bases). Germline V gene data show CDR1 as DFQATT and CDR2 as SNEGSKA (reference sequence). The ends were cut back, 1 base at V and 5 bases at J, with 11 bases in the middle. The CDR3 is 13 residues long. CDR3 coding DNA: TGCAGTGCTAGAGGACAGCAGGGGACTGAAGCTTTCTTT. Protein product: CSARGQQGTEAFF.

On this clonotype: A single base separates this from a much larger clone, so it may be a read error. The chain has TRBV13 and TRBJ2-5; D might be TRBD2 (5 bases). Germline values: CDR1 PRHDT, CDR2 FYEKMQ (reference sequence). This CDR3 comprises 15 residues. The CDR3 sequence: CAGSLGPLASETQYF. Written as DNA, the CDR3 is TGTGCCGGCAGCTTAGGACCCCTAGCATCAGAGACCCAGTACTTC.

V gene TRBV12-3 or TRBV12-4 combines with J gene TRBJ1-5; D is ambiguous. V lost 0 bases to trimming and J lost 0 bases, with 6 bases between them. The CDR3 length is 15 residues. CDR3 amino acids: CASSLAVSSNQPQHF. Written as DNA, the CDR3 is TGTGCCAGCAGTTTAGCGGTTAGTAGCAATCAGCCCCAGCATTTT.

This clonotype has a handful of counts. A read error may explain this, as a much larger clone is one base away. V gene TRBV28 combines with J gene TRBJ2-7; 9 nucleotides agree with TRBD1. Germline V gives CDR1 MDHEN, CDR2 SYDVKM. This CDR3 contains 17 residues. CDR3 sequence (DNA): TGTGCCGGCAGTCACGGGACAGGGAGGGCCCTAACCTACGAGCAGTACTTC. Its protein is CAGSHGTGRALTYEQYF.

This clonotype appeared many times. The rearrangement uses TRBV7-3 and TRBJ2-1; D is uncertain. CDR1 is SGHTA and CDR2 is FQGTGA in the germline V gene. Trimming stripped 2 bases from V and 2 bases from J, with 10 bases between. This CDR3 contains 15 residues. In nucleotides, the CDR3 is TGTGCCAGCAGCTTATCCACTAATCCCTACAATGAGCAGTTCTTC. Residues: CASSLSTNPYNEQFF.

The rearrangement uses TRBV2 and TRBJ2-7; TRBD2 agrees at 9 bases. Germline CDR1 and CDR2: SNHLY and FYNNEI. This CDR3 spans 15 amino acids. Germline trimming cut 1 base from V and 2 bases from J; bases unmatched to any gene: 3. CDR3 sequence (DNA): TGTGCCAGCAGTGAAGGTAGCGGGAGAACCTACGAGCAGTACTTC. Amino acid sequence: CASSEGSGRTYEQYF.

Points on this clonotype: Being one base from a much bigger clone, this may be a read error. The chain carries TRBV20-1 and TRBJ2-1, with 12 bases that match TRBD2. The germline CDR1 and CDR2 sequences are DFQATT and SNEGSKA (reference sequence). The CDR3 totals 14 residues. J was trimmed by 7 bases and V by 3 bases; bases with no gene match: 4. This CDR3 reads CSASKTSGSNEQFF. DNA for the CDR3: TGCAGTGCTAGTAAGACTAGCGGGAGTAATGAGCAGTTCTTC.

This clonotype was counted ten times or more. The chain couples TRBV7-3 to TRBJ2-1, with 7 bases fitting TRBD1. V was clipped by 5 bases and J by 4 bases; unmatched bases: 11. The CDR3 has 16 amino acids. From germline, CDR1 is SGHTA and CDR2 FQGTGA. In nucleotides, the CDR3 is TGTGCCAGCAGCAACTATGGACAGGTTTTATACAATGAGCAGTTCTTC. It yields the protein CASSNYGQVLYNEQFF.

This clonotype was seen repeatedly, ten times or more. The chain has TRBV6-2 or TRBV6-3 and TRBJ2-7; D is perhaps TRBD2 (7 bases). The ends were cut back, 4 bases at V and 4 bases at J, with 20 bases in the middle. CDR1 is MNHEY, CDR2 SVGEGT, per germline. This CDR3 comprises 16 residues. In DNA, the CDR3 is TGTGCCAGCAGTTGGACAGCAGGTACGGGAGGTTACGAGCAGTACTTC. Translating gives CASSWTAGTGGYEQYF.

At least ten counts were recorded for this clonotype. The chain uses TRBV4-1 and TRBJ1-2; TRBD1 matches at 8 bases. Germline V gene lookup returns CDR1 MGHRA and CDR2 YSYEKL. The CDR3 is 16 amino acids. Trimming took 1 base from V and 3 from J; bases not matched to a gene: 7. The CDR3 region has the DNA TGCGCCAGCAGCCAAGTATCGCCAGGGGGCCACTATGGCTACACCTTC. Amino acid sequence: CASSQVSPGGHYGYTF.

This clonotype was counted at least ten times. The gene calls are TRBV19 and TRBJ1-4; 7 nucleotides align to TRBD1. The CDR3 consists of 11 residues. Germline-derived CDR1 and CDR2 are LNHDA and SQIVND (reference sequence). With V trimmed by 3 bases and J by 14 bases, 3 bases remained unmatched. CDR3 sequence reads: CASSINRGLFF. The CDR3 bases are TGTGCCAGTAGTATTAACAGGGGTCTGTTTTTT.

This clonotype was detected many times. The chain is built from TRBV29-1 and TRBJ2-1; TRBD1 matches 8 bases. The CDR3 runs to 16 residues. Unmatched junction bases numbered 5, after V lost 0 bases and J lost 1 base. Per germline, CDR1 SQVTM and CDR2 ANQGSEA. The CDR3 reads CSVEDRTGRSYNEQFF. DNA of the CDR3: TGCAGCGTTGAAGATCGGACAGGGAGGTCCTACAATGAGCAGTTCTTC.

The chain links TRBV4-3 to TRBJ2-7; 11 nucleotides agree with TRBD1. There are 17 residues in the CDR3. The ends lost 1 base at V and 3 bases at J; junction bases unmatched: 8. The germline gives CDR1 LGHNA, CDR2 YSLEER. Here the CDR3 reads CASSQGRTGTGGYEQYF. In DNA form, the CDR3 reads TGCGCCAGCAGCCAAGGTCGCACCGGGACAGGGGGCTACGAGCAGTACTTC.

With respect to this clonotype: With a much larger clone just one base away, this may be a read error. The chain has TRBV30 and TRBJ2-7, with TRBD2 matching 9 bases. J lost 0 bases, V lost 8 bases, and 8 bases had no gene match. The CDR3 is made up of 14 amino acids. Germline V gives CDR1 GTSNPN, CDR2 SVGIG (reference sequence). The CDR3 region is CARGGDRVSYEQYF. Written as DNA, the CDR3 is TGTGCCCGCGGGGGGGACAGAGTCTCCTACGAGCAGTACTTC. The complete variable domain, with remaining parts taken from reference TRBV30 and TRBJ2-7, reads SQTIHQWPATLVQPVGSPLSLECTVEGTSNPNLYWYRQAAGRGLQLLFYSVGIGQISSEVPQNLSASRPQDRQFILSSKKLLLSDSGFYLCARGGDRVSYEQYFGPGTRLTVT.

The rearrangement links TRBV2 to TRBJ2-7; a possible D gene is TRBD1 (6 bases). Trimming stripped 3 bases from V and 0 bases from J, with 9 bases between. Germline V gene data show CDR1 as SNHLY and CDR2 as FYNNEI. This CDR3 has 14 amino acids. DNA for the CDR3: TGTGCCAGCAGTGATCAGGACAGCTCCTACGAGCAGTACTTC. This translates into CASSDQDSSYEQYF. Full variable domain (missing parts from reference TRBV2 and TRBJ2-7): EPEVTQTPSHQVTQMGQEVILRCVPISNHLYFYWYRQILGQKVEFLVSFYNNEISEKSEIFDDQFSVERPDGSNFTLKIRSTKLEDSAMYFCASSDQDSSYEQYFGPGTRLTVT.

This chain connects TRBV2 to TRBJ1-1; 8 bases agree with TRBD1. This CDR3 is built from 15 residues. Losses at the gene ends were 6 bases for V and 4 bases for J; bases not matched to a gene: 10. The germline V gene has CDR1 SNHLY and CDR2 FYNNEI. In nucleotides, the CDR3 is TGTGCCAGCAGCGTGGACAGGGTATGGGGCACTGAAGCTTTCTTT. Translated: CASSVDRVWGTEAFF.

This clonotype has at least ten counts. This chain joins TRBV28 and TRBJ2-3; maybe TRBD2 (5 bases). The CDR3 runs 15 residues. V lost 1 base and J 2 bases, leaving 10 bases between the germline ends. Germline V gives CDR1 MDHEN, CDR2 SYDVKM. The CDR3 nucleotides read TGTGCCAGCAGTTTATCGATGCTAGCCACAGATACGCAGTATTTT. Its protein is CASSLSMLATDTQYF. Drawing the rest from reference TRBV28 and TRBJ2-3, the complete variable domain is DVKVTQSSRYLVKRTGEKVFLECVQDMDHENMFWYRQDPGLGLRLIYFSYDVKMKEKGDIPEGYSVSREKKERFSLILESASTNQTSMYLCASSLSMLATDTQYFGPGTRLTVL.